This is a list of T cell receptor beta chains from one sample in a study of cytomegalovirus exposure and HLA in healthy donors. Clones were sequenced by immunoSEQ multiplex PCR, and TCRdb holds only the in-frame ones, with some missing. The sample shows roughly 70,000 clones, and approximately 2.7% sits with its ten largest clones. The sample was PBMCs. The receptors were sampled from a man aged 35 to 55 in good health and CMV-seronegative. CDR3s include the opening cysteine and the closing phenylalanine or tryptophan.

V: TRBV19; CDR3: CASSIVSGQGQPQHF
V: TRBV6-5; CDR3: CASSYGKGVTEAFF
V: TRBV12-5; CDR3: CASGLQVDTQYF
V: TRBV2; CDR3: CASSVRGNYSPLHF
V: TRBV19; CDR3: CASSIEGALGNEQFF
V: TRBV28; CDR3: CASSLPADHNQPQHF
V: TRBV6-1; CDR3: CASSERAGVGEQYF
V: TRBV9; CDR3: CASSVGTGTPGSYNSPLHF
V: TRBV6-5; CDR3: CASNFGQGGTEAFF
V: TRBV6-1; CDR3: CASAGSSYNEQFF
V: TRBV30; CDR3: CAWSGGRGYNEQFF
V: TRBV29-1; CDR3: CSGRDAGGTEAFF
V: TRBV29-1; CDR3: CSVAPGTSGGYSSYEQYF
V: TRBV19; CDR3: CASRGNSGGPYEQYF
V: TRBV12-5; CDR3: CASARTGAEQYF
V: TRBV7-8; CDR3: CASSSTWGDSNQPQHF
V: TRBV29-1; CDR3: CSVVRVFGGVDYGYTF
V: TRBV10-3; CDR3: CAISEVPGWEKLFF
V: TRBV2; CDR3: CASSEAPRAPSGGAGETQYF
V: TRBV18; CDR3: CASSSLLAGQPQHF